A single T cell receptor beta chain is shown here with its context. These data belong to a study of blood T cells in healthy people across ages. Combining a sample-barcoded 5' primer with a J-beta primer mix, a second PCR ran for 7 to 11 cycles. TCRdb analysed the 5' RACE reads with MiXCR anew, one entry per CDR3 protein. This table holds over 1,200,000 distinct CDR3 sequences, approximately 59% found once. This sequence originates from a man between 18 and 29 years old in good health. The sample taken for sequencing was blood.

As DNA, the CDR3 is TGTGCCAGTTTTTCCCCCCTTAGCGGGAGCACAGATACGCAGTATTTT. Translation: CASFSPLSGSTDTQYF. The chain is built from TRBV27 and TRBJ2-3; 7 positions agree with TRBD2. V dropped 9 bases and J dropped 0; count of bases not matched to a gene: 12. CDR1 is MNHEY, CDR2 SMNVEV, per germline (reference sequence). The CDR3 covers 16 residues.